The rows below give T cell receptor beta chains drawn from one sample of a study of cytomegalovirus exposure and HLA in healthy donors. The repertoire was sequenced with immunoSEQ multiplex PCR; TCRdb's copy has only in-frame clones and lacks some. The sample contains 150,000 to 200,000 clones, around 80% of which appear only once. The sample comprised PBMCs. These receptors all come from a male donor in good health and CMV-seropositive. Both conserved end residues are part of each CDR3. D genes are given only for firm matches.

J gene	V gene	D gene	CDR3 protein	CDR3 DNA
TRBJ2-3	TRBV5-4	NA	CASSFWGLRTDTQYF	TGTGCCAGCAGCTTTTGGGGGCTCCGCACAGATACGCAGTATTTT
TRBJ2-1	TRBV5-6	NA	CASSPIKSSYNEQFF	TGTGCCAGCAGCCCTATAAAGAGCTCCTACAATGAGCAGTTCTTC
TRBJ1-5	TRBV7-9	TRBD1	CASSLALTGQGTNQPQHF	TGTGCCAGCAGCTTAGCTCTTACGGGACAGGGAACCAATCAGCCCCAGCATTTT
TRBJ1-2	TRBV28	TRBD1	CASSLSGGLIVLDYGYTF	TGTGCCAGCAGTTTATCAGGGGGTCTAATAGTGTTGGACTATGGCTACACCTTC
TRBJ1-1	TRBV7-8	TRBD1	CASSPGGVNTEAFF	TGTGCCAGCAGCCCAGGGGGCGTGAACACTGAAGCTTTCTTT
TRBJ1-1	TRBV25-1	TRBD1	CASSERDRGKTEAFF	TGTGCCAGCAGTGAAAGGGACAGGGGGAAAACTGAAGCTTTCTTT
TRBJ2-3	TRBV6-1	NA	CASSDLPGDTQYF	TGTGCCAGCAGTGATCTTCCCGGGGATACGCAGTATTTT
TRBJ1-5	TRBV9	NA	CASSVDGNNQPQHF	TGTGCCAGCAGCGTGGACGGGAACAATCAGCCCCAGCATTTT
TRBJ2-4	TRBV30	NA	CAWGQGGIQYF	TGTGCCTGGGGCCAGGGTGGCATTCAGTACTTC
TRBJ2-3	TRBV7-9	NA	CASSPTADTQYF	TGTGCCAGCAGTCCTACCGCAGATACGCAGTATTTT
TRBJ2-1	TRBV6-6	TRBD2	CASSYSTSGRYNEQFF	TGTGCCAGCAGTTACTCTACTAGCGGGAGATACAATGAGCAGTTCTTC
TRBJ1-4	TRBV30	TRBD1	CAWSVWPPGQGGEKLFF	TGTGCCTGGAGTGTATGGCCTCCGGGACAGGGAGGTGAAAAACTGTTTTTT
TRBJ2-5	TRBV6-1	NA	CASSGRPGNQETQYF	TGTGCCAGCAGTGGCCGCCCAGGTAATCAAGAGACCCAGTACTTC